This TCR beta chain was recovered during a study of T cells in localized non-small cell lung cancer (dated by TCRdb to about 2020). For context, the study as a whole: Comparing tumors with uninvolved tumor-adjacent lungs, the study looked at the T cell repertoires of fewer than 250 patients with early-stage NSCLC. The cohort comprised roughly 240 treatment-naïve NSCLC patients with resected, localized lung tumors. A mean age of approximately 70 years was recorded for the NSCLC patients, of whom 120 to 150 were male and about a hundred were female.

The germline V gene encodes CDR1 GTSNPN and CDR2 SVGIG (reference sequence). Counted from cysteine to phenylalanine, this CDR3 has 14 amino acids. Only the CDR3 DNA is retained, 42 bases long and in frame from the first base. V is reduced by 0 bases and J by 5 bases, leaving a spacing of 11 bases between them. At diagnosis, peripheral blood, uninvolved tumor-adjacent lung and tumor were collected and stored as a combination of fresh-frozen and FFPE material. For TCR repertoire profiling, blood samples were analyzed in the form of peripheral blood mononuclear cells. On this clone: This clone's antigen is unknown. No base quality information exists; no much larger clone differs at one position.

The investigation overall reported the following: Because the study design was exploratory, TCR variables were selected using unadjusted p-values without false-discovery rate correction. Because multi-region tumor sequencing was not done, intratumor heterogeneity could not be ruled out. Uninvolved tumor-adjacent lung showed the highest T cell clonality, higher than tumor, which suggests more focused antigenic responses in the adjacent lung. Higher T cell density in blood was associated with longer overall survival, whereas higher clonality in adjacent lung was associated with shorter survival. A median of roughly 60 of the top 100 tumor clones were detected in paired uninvolved adjacent lung, and about 29 of these tumor clones were also found among the top 100 clones of the paired uninvolved adjacent lung.

The immunoSEQ Assay was used to sequence TCR beta CDR3 regions from DNA. In the source study's methods: T cell density was computed as TCR beta template counts normalized to usable DNA estimated by amplifying housekeeping genes. Richness was estimated with the preseqR package, extrapolating to 400,000 templates for PBMC samples and 120,000 templates for tissue samples. Clonality was defined by subtracting Pielou's evenness from one. To identify tissue-enriched TCRs, differential abundance testing was run on productive amino-acid clonotypes with a minimum total count of 5 and an alpha of 0.1. The Jaccard Index and the Morisita Overlap Index were used to measure how much the repertoires overlapped between compartments. GLIPH clustered TCR beta CDR3s with public tetramer-defined viral CDR3s; viral motifs required at least three viral sequences plus V-gene enrichment. Here the immuneACCESS table is served through TCRdb, limited to in-frame sequences with V and J called. Missing clones are a known gap in these copies; in checked studies unresolved V genes cover under half, and the rest lacks a known reason. V and J calls plus clone size are reproduced from that table; the DNA served to infer D and trimming. The sample includes around 41,000 clones, with approximately 86% observed a single time. The leading ten clones occupy roughly 7.7% of the sample.

This receptor was taken from a woman aged 18-50 years with stage III lung adenocarcinoma. The rearrangement combines TRBV30 with TRBJ1-5; the D gene assignment is ambiguous. The sequencing here drew on peripheral blood, taken before any cancer treatment. The CDR3 sequence is CAWSVDSVDQPQHF. DNA sequence: TGTGCCTGGAGTGTTGATTCCGTCGATCAGCCCCAGCATTTT.